The rows below give T cell receptor beta chains drawn from one sample of a study of T cells in Graves' hyperthyroidism and ophthalmopathy. MiXCR, run by TCRdb on the multiplex PCR reads, gives a single entry per CDR3 protein. The sample has about 560,000 distinct CDR3 sequences, roughly 46% seen once. The material sequenced was peripheral blood or thyroid tissue (not recorded which). Source of these receptors: a woman under 30 with Graves' hyperthyroidism. Each CDR3 is given with its conserved first and last residue. The D gene is left open where the match is weak. Not all rows give a size; the values are once, few, many and, for expanded clones, a class.

cdr3_nt,cdr3_aa,j_call,v_call,clone_size,d_call
TGTGCCAGCAGCTTAGGGGACAGCGCATATGGCTACACCTTC,CASSLGDSAYGYTF,TRBJ1-2,TRBV7-2,few,TRBD1
TGTGCCAGCAGCGACACTCTCCAAGAGACCCAGTACTTC,CASSDTLQETQYF,TRBJ2-5,TRBV2,NA,NA
TGTGCCAGCACGCGAGCGGATCAAGAGACCCAGTACTTC,CASTRADQETQYF,TRBJ2-5,TRBV10-3,many,NA
TGTGCCAGCAGGAACACTTACGAAAAGGGATCTAGCGGGAATTCAGAGACCCAGTACTTC,CASRNTYEKGSSGNSETQYF,TRBJ2-5,TRBV7-8,NA,TRBD2
TGCAGTGCCCCCCGGATCCAAGAGACCCAGTACTTC,CSAPRIQETQYF,TRBJ2-5,TRBV20-1,NA,NA
TGTGCCAGCAGCTTAAGTAAAGGACAGTTTGTGCTGGCTAACTATGGCTACACCTTC,CASSLSKGQFVLANYGYTF,TRBJ1-2,TRBV7-6,NA,NA
TGTGCCAGCAGCCGAACCGGGACGGAAGGAGAGGAGCAGTACTTC,CASSRTGTEGEEQYF,TRBJ2-7,TRBV2,NA,NA
TGTGCCAGCAGACCGCTGTCGGCAGGGGGGTCTGGAAACACCATATATTTT,CASRPLSAGGSGNTIYF,TRBJ1-3,TRBV6-1,NA,TRBD1
TGTGCCAGTAGTATAGAAGGCGGGAGCTACGAGCAGTACTTC,CASSIEGGSYEQYF,TRBJ2-7,TRBV19,few,TRBD2
TGTGCCAGCAGGATGGGATCCGAAGCTTTCTTT,CASRMGSEAFF,TRBJ1-1,TRBV25-1,NA,NA
TGTGCCAGCAGCTTATTGATGGTAGCGGGAAGAGGGGAGACCCAGTACTTC,CASSLLMVAGRGETQYF,TRBJ2-5,TRBV7-2,NA,TRBD2
TGTGCCAGCAGCCCAACAGGGGGCATCAATCAGCCCCAGCATTTT,CASSPTGGINQPQHF,TRBJ1-5,TRBV7-3,few,TRBD1
TGTGCCAGCAGCCAGGACCGTGAAAAACTGTTTTTT,CASSQDREKLFF,TRBJ1-4,TRBV14,many,NA
TGTGCTAGTGGTGTAAGGACTGAAGCTTTCTTT,CASGVRTEAFF,TRBJ1-1,TRBV12-5,NA,NA
TGTGCCAGCAGTCATGACAGGGTCGACTACGAGCAGTACTTC,CASSHDRVDYEQYF,TRBJ2-7,TRBV2,few,TRBD1
TGCGCCAGCAGCTTGCTAGACGGGGAGACCCAGTACTTC,CASSLLDGETQYF,TRBJ2-5,TRBV5-1,NA,NA
TGTGCCAGCAGTGGGACTAAACTGAGCAATCAGCCCCAGCATTTT,CASSGTKLSNQPQHF,TRBJ1-5,TRBV7-9,NA,NA
TGTGCCATCAGTGAGTCAGGACTAGCGGGCTCCTACGAGCAGTACTTC,CAISESGLAGSYEQYF,TRBJ2-7,TRBV10-3,NA,TRBD2
TGTGCCAGCAGGGCCATGAGGGGGAACACCGGGGAGCTGTTTTTT,CASRAMRGNTGELFF,TRBJ2-2,TRBV2,NA,NA
TGTGCCACCAGTGACGGGGCTCCCTACGAGCAGTACTTC,CATSDGAPYEQYF,TRBJ2-7,TRBV24-1,NA,NA
TGCGCCAGCAGTGAGCCAGCGGAGAGCACAGATACGCAGTATTTT,CASSEPAESTDTQYF,TRBJ2-3,TRBV10-2,many,NA
TGTGCCAGCAGCTTAGGGGGGCCGCCGGGGCGTAGTGGCAATCAGCCCCAGCATTTT,CASSLGGPPGRSGNQPQHF,TRBJ1-5,TRBV7-8,NA,NA
TGTGCCAGCACCGACGAGAGGCGTTACACTGAAGCTTTCTTT,CASTDERRYTEAFF,TRBJ1-1,TRBV12-3/TRBV12-4,NA,NA
TGCAGTGCTAGAGATGGGTACAGCTATAGCAATCAGCCCCAGCATTTT,CSARDGYSYSNQPQHF,TRBJ1-5,TRBV20-1,NA,NA
TGTGCCAGCAGCTTACTCAGTGAAGCTTTCTTT,CASSLLSEAFF,TRBJ1-1,TRBV11-2,many,NA
TGTGCCAGCAGTTACGCAGGGAACTCTATGAACACTGAAGCTTTCTTT,CASSYAGNSMNTEAFF,TRBJ1-1,TRBV7-2,NA,NA
TGCAGCGTTGGCTGGCAGGGCGGCGATGAAAAACTGTTTTTT,CSVGWQGGDEKLFF,TRBJ1-4,TRBV29-1,once,NA
TGTGCCAGCAGATGGGGGGCAGTTAGCAATCAGCCCCAGCATTTT,CASRWGAVSNQPQHF,TRBJ1-5,TRBV2,many,NA
TGCGCCAGCAGCGTAACAGGGGGCCCAGGCACTGAAGCTTTCTTT,CASSVTGGPGTEAFF,TRBJ1-1,TRBV5-1,NA,TRBD1
TGTGCCAGCAGTTTAAGGGACACACAAGAGACCCAGTACTTC,CASSLRDTQETQYF,TRBJ2-5,TRBV12-3/TRBV12-4,many,NA
TGTGCCAGCTCATCCGGGACAGGGGGCGATGGCTACACCTTC,CASSSGTGGDGYTF,TRBJ1-2,TRBV2,NA,TRBD1
TGCGCCAGCAGCTTGGAGGGGACAGAGGCCTATGGCTACACCTTC,CASSLEGTEAYGYTF,TRBJ1-2,TRBV5-1,few,TRBD1
TGTGCCAGCAGCCTGCAGGGAGTCGGCACTGAAGCTTTCTTT,CASSLQGVGTEAFF,TRBJ1-1,TRBV7-9,NA,NA
TGCAGTGCTAGAGATCTGGAATCCTACGAGCAGTACTTC,CSARDLESYEQYF,TRBJ2-7,TRBV20-1,few,NA
TGTGCCAGCAAGTCGGGCAGGACTTCTAACTATGGCTACACCTTC,CASKSGRTSNYGYTF,TRBJ1-2,TRBV2,many,NA
TGCGCCAGCAGCTTGGGAACCGGGACAGCGCCCTACGAGCAGTACTTC,CASSLGTGTAPYEQYF,TRBJ2-7,TRBV5-1,few,TRBD1
TGTGCCAGCAGTCCTACGACAGGGAGAGGCAATCAGCCCCAGCATTTT,CASSPTTGRGNQPQHF,TRBJ1-5,TRBV12-3/TRBV12-4,NA,TRBD1
TGTGCCAGCAGTTACCTTGGGGGAGAGAAACTGTTTTTT,CASSYLGGEKLFF,TRBJ1-4,TRBV6-5,once,NA
TGTGCCACCAGTGATGTGGGTGAGGACACTGAAGCTTTCTTT,CATSDVGEDTEAFF,TRBJ1-1,TRBV24-1,many,NA
TGTGCCAGCAGCTTGGCCTCTACGTCCGAGCAGTACTTC,CASSLASTSEQYF,TRBJ2-7,TRBV7-9,NA,NA
TGTGCCAGCAGTGCCAGTCAGGTTGTGGAGACTGAAGCTTTCTTT,CASSASQVVETEAFF,TRBJ1-1,TRBV2,NA,NA
TGCGCCAGCAGCCAATTGGGGTTGGATGAAAAACTGTTTTTT,CASSQLGLDEKLFF,TRBJ1-4,TRBV4-1,few,NA
TGTGCCACCAGCAGAGATGAGGCCCTCGGGGCTTCTGGAAACACCATATATTTT,CATSRDEALGASGNTIYF,TRBJ1-3,TRBV15,once,NA
TGCAGCGTTCAAGACAGGGGTGGGGATACGCAGTATTTT,CSVQDRGGDTQYF,TRBJ2-3,TRBV29-1,NA,TRBD1
TGTGCCAGCAGCCCCGCTCAGACAGGACGGACTGAAGCTTTCTTT,CASSPAQTGRTEAFF,TRBJ1-1,TRBV9,NA,NA
TGTGCCAGCACGGGACAGGGACTGACTTTC,CASTGQGLTF,TRBJ2-6,TRBV7-3,NA,TRBD1
TGCAGCCAACCCGACGGAAATGAAAAACTGTTTTTT,CSQPDGNEKLFF,TRBJ1-4,TRBV29-1,NA,NA
TGTGCCAGCGCCCAGGGCCGGGACGGACGGGCCTACGAGCAGTACTTC,CASAQGRDGRAYEQYF,TRBJ2-7,TRBV19,many,NA
TGTGCCACCAGCTACGGACAGGGAAGCTTC,CATSYGQGSF,TRBJ2-7,TRBV15,NA,TRBD1
TGTGCCAGCAGAACCGGGACAGTCGACGGCTACACCTTC,CASRTGTVDGYTF,TRBJ1-2,TRBV7-3,few,TRBD1
TGTGCCAGCAGCTTACCCGGGGAGCTGTTTTTT,CASSLPGELFF,TRBJ2-2,TRBV7-9,many,NA